Listed below are T cell receptor beta chains from one sample, sequenced in a study of radiotherapy plus CTLA-4 blockade in lung cancer. Clones were read by immunoSEQ multiplex PCR, and TCRdb kept only the in-frame ones, dropping some. Of around 40,000 clones detected, about 74% appear once; the ten largest clones hold approximately 9.9%. Sequencing was performed on peripheral blood, taken from a patient treated with radiotherapy plus ipilimumab. These receptor sequences come from a human donor with non-small cell lung cancer who had stable disease on radiotherapy plus ipilimumab. Both conserved end residues are part of each CDR3. The D gene is left open where the match is weak. Rows give clone size only sometimes, using once, few, many, or a class for an expanded clone.

abundance,j_gene,v_gene,d_gene,CDR3aa,CDR3nt
.,TRBJ2-3,TRBV2,TRBD1,CASTKNGQGAVTDTQYF,TGTGCCAGCACCAAGAACGGACAGGGGGCCGTCACAGATACGCAGTATTTT
.,TRBJ2-1,TRBV18,.,CASSPIDNEQFF,TGTGCCAGCTCACCTATCGACAATGAGCAGTTCTTC
.,TRBJ2-7,TRBV29-1,.,CSALGQTQQYF,TGCAGCGCCTTAGGACAGACCCAGCAGTACTTC
.,TRBJ1-4,TRBV6-5,TRBD1,CASRPEDRSNEKLFF,TGTGCCAGCAGACCCGAGGACAGGTCTAATGAAAAACTGTTTTTT
.,TRBJ1-6,TRBV28,.,CASSPSLGRNSPLHF,TGTGCCAGCAGTCCGTCTCTCGGGAGGAATTCACCCCTCCACTTT
.,TRBJ2-7,TRBV7-9,TRBD1,CASSTNPGQPDGYEQYF,TGTGCCAGCAGCACCAACCCGGGACAGCCGGATGGGTACGAGCAGTACTTC
few,TRBJ2-7,TRBV29-1,TRBD2,CSVRLAGVTYEQYF,TGCAGCGTGCGTCTAGCGGGGGTGACCTACGAGCAGTACTTC
.,TRBJ1-1,TRBV19,TRBD1,CASSPGGQAMNTEAFF,TGTGCCAGTAGTCCTGGGGGACAGGCCATGAACACTGAAGCTTTCTTT
.,TRBJ1-5,TRBV5-5,.,CASSLLTGDQPQHF,TGTGCCAGCAGCTTGCTGACAGGTGATCAGCCCCAGCATTTT
.,TRBJ1-3,TRBV4-1,.,CASRSGDTRAGDTIYF,TGCGCCAGCAGGTCGGGGGATACTAGAGCCGGTGACACCATATATTTT
.,TRBJ2-7,TRBV21-1,.,CASSTARRRGPYEQYF,TGTGCCAGCAGCACGGCGCGAAGGCGGGGGCCCTACGAGCAGTACTTC
once,TRBJ1-1,TRBV7-9,TRBD1,CASRRAGQVRTEAFF,TGTGCCAGCAGACGCGCGGGACAGGTAAGGACTGAAGCTTTCTTT
.,TRBJ1-1,TRBV11-3,.,CASSLGDFTEAFF,TGTGCCAGCAGCTTAGGAGATTTCACTGAAGCTTTCTTT
.,TRBJ2-7,TRBV11-3,TRBD1,CASSPRGTGPDYEQYF,TGTGCCAGCAGCCCCAGAGGGACAGGGCCGGACTACGAGCAGTACTTC
.,TRBJ1-2,TRBV5-1,TRBD1,CASGPRTGLDGYTF,TGCGCCAGCGGGCCGAGGACAGGGTTGGATGGCTACACCTTC
.,TRBJ1-1,TRBV2,TRBD1,CASRTGQVTEAFF,TGTGCCAGCAGGACGGGACAGGTTACTGAAGCTTTCTTT
.,TRBJ1-5,TRBV19,TRBD1,CASSPTGPGQPQHF,TGTGCCAGTAGCCCGACAGGGCCGGGTCAGCCCCAGCATTTT
few,TRBJ2-3,TRBV6-5,.,CASSLAGPSTDTQYF,TGTGCCAGCAGTTTGGCGGGCCCTAGCACAGATACGCAGTATTTT
few,TRBJ1-2,TRBV25-1,TRBD1,CASSEGGQGQALGYTF,TGTGCCAGCAGTGAGGGGGGACAGGGGCAGGCCCTGGGCTACACCTTC
.,TRBJ1-2,TRBV5-4,.,CASSLAGGRANYGYTF,TGTGCCAGCAGCTTGGCTGGTGGTCGGGCTAACTATGGCTACACCTTC
.,TRBJ2-1,TRBV4-1,TRBD1,CASSHVGQGYNEQFF,TGCGCCAGCAGCCATGTGGGACAGGGCTACAATGAGCAGTTCTTC
.,TRBJ2-5,TRBV6-1,TRBD1,CASGKQGAPGAQYF,TGTGCCAGCGGGAAGCAGGGGGCCCCAGGGGCCCAGTACTTC
.,TRBJ2-3,TRBV27,.,CASRWRGEGDTQYF,TGTGCCAGCAGATGGAGAGGCGAGGGAGATACGCAGTATTTT
.,TRBJ1-1,TRBV7-6,.,CASSLVAGMNTEAFF,TGTGCCAGCAGCTTAGTGGCAGGGATGAACACTGAAGCTTTCTTT
.,TRBJ2-7,TRBV5-6,.,CASSLPNSYEQYF,TGTGCCAGCAGCTTGCCCAACTCCTACGAGCAGTACTTC
.,TRBJ2-7,TRBV6-5,.,CASRSPTGEQYF,TGTGCCAGCAGGTCCCCCACAGGGGAGCAGTACTTC
.,TRBJ1-2,TRBV5-1,.,CASSRDGLPTNYGYTF,TGCGCCAGCAGTAGAGACGGACTACCCACTAACTATGGCTACACCTTC
.,TRBJ2-2,TRBV5-1,TRBD1,CASSLEGRGPGELFF,TGCGCCAGCAGCTTGGAGGGCAGGGGGCCTGGGGAGCTGTTTTTT
.,TRBJ1-3,TRBV29-1,.,CSVEFRNTIYF,TGCAGCGTTGAATTCAGAAACACCATATATTTT
once,TRBJ1-2,TRBV10-2,.,CASSESRGYGYTF,TGCGCCAGCAGTGAGTCCAGGGGTTATGGCTACACCTTC
few,TRBJ1-1,TRBV7-6,TRBD1,CASSPRTGENTEAFF,TGTGCCAGCAGCCCCCGGACAGGGGAGAACACTGAAGCTTTCTTT
.,TRBJ1-2,TRBV2,.,CASSVRVTVDGYTF,TGTGCCAGCAGCGTCAGGGTTACGGTGGATGGCTACACCTTC
.,TRBJ1-4,TRBV21-1,.,CASSNKSATNEKLFF,TGTGCCAGCAGCAACAAGTCAGCAACTAATGAAAAACTGTTTTTT
.,TRBJ2-1,TRBV9,.,CASSARGGAYNEQFF,TGTGCCAGCAGCGCCCGCGGGGGCGCGTACAATGAGCAGTTCTTC
.,TRBJ2-1,TRBV27,TRBD2,CASSPSRGGATYNEQFF,TGTGCCAGCAGTCCCTCTCGCGGGGGGGCCACCTACAATGAGCAGTTCTTC
.,TRBJ2-4,TRBV2,.,CASSEPTSPWTDEAKNIQYF,TGTGCCAGCAGTGAACCGACAAGTCCTTGGACAGATGAAGCCAAAAACATTCAGTACTTC
.,TRBJ2-7,TRBV5-1,TRBD1,CASSLGGRDRSFLSYEQYF,TGCGCCAGCAGCTTGGGAGGACGGGACAGGTCTTTCCTCTCCTACGAGCAGTACTTC
.,TRBJ2-3,TRBV11-2,TRBD2,CASSFGLAGAYYTDTQYF,TGTGCCAGCAGCTTCGGACTAGCGGGGGCCTACTACACAGATACGCAGTATTTT
few,TRBJ1-3,TRBV9,.,CASSTGSGGGGNTIYF,TGTGCCAGCAGCACGGGGAGCGGGGGCGGCGGAAACACCATATATTTT
.,TRBJ1-6,TRBV7-8,.,CASSLSPLNSPLHF,TGTGCCAGCAGCTTATCCCCACTAAATTCACCCCTCCACTTT
.,TRBJ2-1,TRBV10-3,TRBD1,CAISGQGQGGGNEQFF,TGTGCCATCAGTGGCCAAGGACAGGGGGGCGGGAATGAGCAGTTCTTC
once,TRBJ1-5,TRBV12-5,TRBD1,CASGTGDQPQHF,TGTGCTAGTGGTACAGGGGATCAGCCCCAGCATTTT
.,TRBJ2-7,TRBV6-6,TRBD2,CASSFYAGGGYEQYF,TGTGCCAGCAGTTTCTACGCCGGGGGGGGCTACGAGCAGTACTTC
.,TRBJ2-7,TRBV29-1,TRBD1,CSVEDPTEDRGPEQYF,TGCAGCGTTGAAGATCCCACCGAGGACAGGGGGCCCGAGCAGTACTTC
.,TRBJ1-1,TRBV7-2,TRBD1,CASRAGTGDYTEAFF,TGTGCCAGCAGAGCCGGGACAGGGGATTACACTGAAGCTTTCTTT
.,TRBJ2-7,TRBV9,.,CASSVSQQAYEQYF,TGTGCCAGCAGCGTGAGCCAGCAGGCCTACGAGCAGTACTTC
.,TRBJ2-7,TRBV5-1,.,CASSSSYEQYF,TGCGCCAGCAGCTCCTCCTACGAGCAGTACTTC
.,TRBJ2-1,TRBV9,TRBD2,CASSALPGLAGNEQFF,TGTGCCAGCAGCGCCCTCCCGGGACTAGCGGGGAATGAGCAGTTCTTC
.,TRBJ2-7,TRBV30,.,CAWRRPGALSEQYF,TGTGCCTGGAGGAGGCCGGGAGCCCTCTCCGAGCAGTACTTC
once,TRBJ2-2,TRBV5-1,.,CASSLLQGRDTGELFF,TGCGCCAGCAGCTTGCTCCAGGGCCGCGACACCGGGGAGCTGTTTTTT
.,TRBJ2-7,TRBV6-5,.,CASSPGHTYEQYF,TGTGCCAGCAGTCCGGGTCATACCTACGAGCAGTACTTC
.,TRBJ1-5,TRBV7-2,TRBD1,CASSLGDRKNQPQHF,TGTGCCAGCAGCCTAGGGGACAGGAAGAATCAGCCCCAGCATTTT
.,TRBJ1-2,TRBV6-5,TRBD1,CASSYLWDRVVGYTF,TGTGCCAGCAGTTACTTGTGGGACAGGGTCGTTGGCTACACCTTC